A selection of T cell receptor beta chains follows, all from one sample in a study of CD8+ T cells in alopecia areata. Repertoires were generated with immunoSEQ multiplex PCR, while TCRdb's copy carries only in-frame clones and drops some. The sample lists over 150,000 clones, about 48% occurring once. Sequenced here: CD8+ T cells sorted from blood, sampled at week 24, from a patient treated with tofacitinib. The receptors were gathered from a human donor with alopecia areata. Both conserved end residues are part of each CDR3. The order of the fields is D gene, clone size, J gene, V gene, CDR3 DNA, CDR3 protein. The D gene is left open where the match is weak. Clone size is shown for a subset of rows, as once, few, many or a class of expanded clone.

TRBD1,.,TRBJ2-7,TRBV30,TGTGCCTGGAGTCCCCGACAGGGGGCAGTTAACGAGCAGTACTTC,CAWSPRQGAVNEQYF
.,few,TRBJ1-1,TRBV19,TGTGCCAGTAGTATAGATCAGGAGACTGAAGCTTTCTTT,CASSIDQETEAFF
.,.,TRBJ2-1,TRBV27,TGTGCCAGCGGTATCTCGGCAAGGCGGTTCTTC,CASGISARRFF
TRBD2,.,TRBJ2-3,TRBV30,TGTGCCTGGAGTGTAGGTAGCGGGGCCACAGATACGCAGTATTTT,CAWSVGSGATDTQYF
.,.,TRBJ2-7,TRBV5-1,TGCGCCAGCAGCCCGTCTCTAGCCGGAGGTGAGCAGTACTTC,CASSPSLAGGEQYF
.,.,TRBJ1-2,TRBV10-3,TGTGCCATCAGTGCGAGGACTAACTATGGCTACACCTTC,CAISARTNYGYTF
.,.,TRBJ2-7,TRBV30,TGTGCCTCCACGGGGGTGATGAGGGACGAGCAGTACTTC,CASTGVMRDEQYF
TRBD1,.,TRBJ2-1,TRBV6-6,TGTGCCAGCAACCCCGGGCTCCAGGGGGACAATGAGCAGTTCTTC,CASNPGLQGDNEQFF
TRBD1,.,TRBJ2-7,TRBV19,TGTGCCAGTAGTAAGACCCAGCGACAGGGCTTGTTCTACGAGCAGTACTTC,CASSKTQRQGLFYEQYF
.,once,TRBJ2-3,TRBV12-5,TGTGCTAGTGGTGAGACAAGGGGAAGCACAGATACGCAGTATTTT,CASGETRGSTDTQYF